Below, 16 T cell receptor beta chains from the same sample are listed, as sequenced in a study of cytomegalovirus exposure and HLA in healthy donors. Both 60 Vbeta primers and 13 Jbeta primers went into the PCR. Using immunoSEQ multiplex PCR, the repertoire was profiled, and TCRdb retains in-frame clones only, with some absent. The sample includes roughly 70,000 clones, roughly four fifths of them seen just once. What was sequenced was PBMCs. Receptors were obtained from a man aged 65-85 years in good health and CMV-seronegative.

The CDR3 spells CASGAGGRNEQFF. CDR3 DNA: TGTGCCAGCGGGGCGGGGGGGAGGAATGAGCAGTTCTTC. J is TRBJ2-1 and V is TRBV5-4; 9 bases agree with TRBD2. Germline trimming cut 7 bases from V and 7 bases from J; bases unmatched to any gene: 6. The V gene's germline CDR1 is SGHNT and CDR2 YYREEE (reference sequence). This CDR3 has 13 amino acids.

This clone was detected a few times. The rearrangement links TRBV2 to TRBJ2-7; the D gene is possibly TRBD1 (5 bases). The CDR3 runs to 15 residues. The germline V gene has CDR1 SNHLY and CDR2 FYNNEI. The ends were cut back, 1 base at V and 0 bases at J, with 10 bases in the middle. The CDR3 here is CASSEGQQSSYEQYF. In nucleotides, the CDR3 is TGTGCCAGCAGTGAAGGACAGCAGAGCTCCTACGAGCAGTACTTC.

This chain uses TRBV30 with TRBJ1-2; TRBD1 agrees at 7 bases. There are 13 residues in the CDR3. Germline V gene data show CDR1 as GTSNPN and CDR2 as SVGIG (reference sequence). The J segment lost 7 bases and the V segment lost 2 bases, leaving 7 bases of the junction unmatched. CDR3 sequence: CAWSPTGWGGYTF. The CDR3 DNA sequence: TGTGCCTGGAGTCCGACAGGGTGGGGTGGCTACACCTTC.

V is TRBV21-1 and J is TRBJ1-6; the table's D call of TRBD1 was not tested on the DNA. TRBV21-1 is a listed pseudogene. CDR3 length equals 15 residues. CDR3 amino acids: CASSKGAGNNSPLHF. DNA for the CDR3: TGTGCCAGCAGCAAGGGGGCCGGTAATAATTCACCCCTCCACTTT.

V and J are TRBV5-4 and TRBJ2-5; 10 bases map to TRBD2. The CDR3 loop spans 17 amino acids. With 6 bases clipped from V and 4 bases from J, the junction kept 15 bases outside the gene matches. CDR1 is SGHNT and CDR2 is YYREEE in the germline V gene (reference sequence). CDR3 DNA sequence: TGTGCCAGCACCTCACTGGGGGCTAGCGGGGGAGGAGAGACCCAGTACTTC. Amino acid sequence: CASTSLGASGGGETQYF.

The chain carries TRBV4-1 and TRBJ2-7; no definite D call. The germline V gene has CDR1 MGHRA and CDR2 YSYEKL. Trimming shortened V by 0 bases and J by 2 bases, and 11 bases separated the two germline ends. The CDR3 runs to 15 residues. The CDR3 DNA reads TGCGCCAGCAGCCAAGATGTGGTCCTAGCCTACGAGCAGTACTTC. Protein sequence: CASSQDVVLAYEQYF.

V usage is TRBV7-9 and J usage is TRBJ1-6, with 7 bases lining up with TRBD1. The germline CDR1 and CDR2 sequences are SEHNR and FQNEAQ (reference sequence). CDR3 size: 18 residues. The ends lost 5 bases at V and 0 bases at J; junction bases unmatched: 10. DNA for the CDR3: TGTGCCAGCAGCACGATTGCAGGGGGTGGCTCCTATAATTCACCCCTCCACTTT. Translation gives CASSTIAGGGSYNSPLHF. The whole variable domain, remainder taken from reference TRBV7-9 and TRBJ1-6, is DTGVSQNPRHKITKRGQNVTFRCDPISEHNRLYWYRQTLGQGPEFLTYFQNEAQLEKSRLLSDRFSAERPKGSFSTLEIQRTEQGDSAMYLCASSTIAGGGSYNSPLHFGNGTRLTVT.

The rearrangement uses TRBV30 and TRBJ2-5; no firm D call. V was pared by 1 base and J by 4 bases, with 10 bases between. The CDR3 has 13 amino acids. Germline assignment: CDR1 GTSNPN and CDR2 SVGIG (reference sequence). As DNA, the CDR3 is TGTGCCTGGAGTGCTAGGCTGGGAGAGACCCAGTACTTC. Its translation is CAWSARLGETQYF.

This chain links TRBV11-2 with TRBJ2-3, with 10 bases aligning to TRBD1. The CDR3 length is 15 residues. J gave up 8 bases and V 3 bases, and 8 bases lay outside the gene matches. Germline-derived CDR1 and CDR2 are SGHAT and FQNNGV. CDR3 region: CASSFSDRGTGTQYF. In DNA, the CDR3 is TGTGCCAGCAGCTTCTCGGACAGGGGGACCGGTACGCAGTATTTT.

The chain couples TRBV5-1 to TRBJ2-7, with 12 positions matching TRBD2. The length of the CDR3 is 17 residues. Germline CDR1 is SGHRS and CDR2 is YFSETQ. The V gene end was trimmed by 1 base and the J gene end by 7 bases; junction bases not matched to a gene: 12. CDR3 amino acids: CASSLTVTSGSLIEQYF. CDR3 DNA: TGCGCCAGCAGCTTGACCGTGACTAGCGGGAGTCTGATAGAGCAGTACTTC.

J is TRBJ2-1 and V is TRBV11-2; 13 bases match TRBD2. CDR1 and CDR2 (germline): SGHAT, FQNNGV. V dropped 1 base and J dropped 0; count of bases not matched to a gene: 6. The CDR3 consists of 19 residues. CDR3 protein: CASSLGTSGGPSSYNEQFF. The CDR3 DNA sequence: TGTGCCAGCAGCTTAGGGACTAGCGGGGGCCCGAGCTCCTACAATGAGCAGTTCTTC.

The V and J genes are TRBV4-1 and TRBJ2-5, with TRBD2 matching over 10 bases. The CDR3 has 21 amino acids. The V and J ends lost 0 bases and 4 bases, in that order; junction bases with no gene match: 20. CDR1 and CDR2 from the germline V gene are MGHRA and YSYEKL. CDR3 amino acids: CASSQDLRASGRPTTLETQYF. CDR3 sequence (DNA): TGCGCCAGCAGCCAAGATCTAAGGGCTAGCGGGAGACCCACGACCCTAGAGACCCAGTACTTC.

The V and J genes are TRBV7-8 and TRBJ1-6; 7 bases match TRBD1. Unmatched junction bases numbered 10, after V lost 8 bases and J lost 0 bases. The CDR3 sequence is 17 residues long. Germline CDR1 and CDR2: SGHVS and FQNEAQ. The CDR3 protein is CASRAQGRNSYNSPLHF. CDR3 coding DNA: TGTGCCAGCCGGGCACAGGGGCGGAACTCCTATAATTCACCCCTCCACTTT.

V is TRBV7-2 and J is TRBJ2-3; maybe TRBD2 (6 bases). Germline V CDR1 and CDR2: SGHTA, FQGNSA. This CDR3 has 15 amino acids. V lost 2 bases and J lost 3, with 12 bases in between. CDR3 in DNA: TGTGCCAGCAGCTTACGTCTAGCGTCGACAGATACGCAGTATTTT. This sequence encodes CASSLRLASTDTQYF.

V is TRBV7-9 and J is TRBJ2-5; D unresolved. The closer fit of TRBJ2-7 to the DNA end suggests the J call may be wrong. The CDR3 consists of 14 residues. CDR1 and CDR2 (germline): SEHNR, FQNEAQ (reference sequence). This CDR3 reads CASSPPLPSYEQYF. DNA for the CDR3: TGTGCCAGCAGCCCTCCACTCCCCTCCTACGAGCAGTACTTC.

The chain joins TRBV28 to TRBJ1-2, with TRBD1 matching over 7 bases. Per germline, CDR1 MDHEN and CDR2 SYDVKM. The CDR3 length is 14 residues. Trimming took 3 bases from V and 11 from J; bases not matched to a gene: 12. The CDR3 loop reads CASSLARAFRGYTF. The CDR3 DNA reads TGTGCCAGCAGTTTGGCGAGAGCCTTCAGGGGGTACACCTTC.